The 3 T cell receptor beta chains below come from one sample, sequenced in a study of T-cell reconstitution after alpha-beta-depleted transplantation in children. Unique molecular identifiers were built into the TCRbeta library. TCRdb called the PCR reads again in MiXCR, with one record for every CDR3 protein. The data contain roughly 400,000 distinct CDR3 sequences, about 20% of them singletons. The sequences come from PBMCs from the stem cell graft donor, collected from the stem cell graft. These receptors were obtained from a human donor who donated a stem cell graft to a child with acute myeloid leukemia.

Written as DNA, the CDR3 is TGCAGTGCTAGGGTGACTAGCGGGGGCCAAGAGACCCAGTACTTC. Its translation is CSARVTSGGQETQYF. J is TRBJ2-5 and V is TRBV20-1; TRBD2 matches 12 bases. Losses at the gene ends were 3 bases for V and 1 base for J; bases not matched to a gene: 3. From germline, CDR1 is DFQATT and CDR2 SNEGSKA (reference sequence). CDR3 size: 15 residues.

V is TRBV28 and J is TRBJ2-7, with 12 bases identical to TRBD1. CDR3 size: 16 residues. CDR1 and CDR2 (germline): MDHEN, SYDVKM. V gave up 4 bases and J gave up 5 bases; unmatched junction bases: 9. Here the CDR3 reads CASSSTGTGGFDEQYF. The CDR3 DNA follows: TGTGCCAGCAGTTCAACCGGGACAGGGGGCTTCGACGAGCAGTACTTC.

V is TRBV18 and J is TRBJ2-4, with TRBD1 as a possible D gene (6 bases). The V gene's germline CDR1 is KGHSH and CDR2 LQKENI. The CDR3 extends over 14 amino acids. V gave up 1 base and J gave up 6 bases, with 10 bases separating them. The chain's CDR3 is CASSPQAGVNIQYF. The CDR3 bases are TGTGCCAGCTCACCACAAGCAGGGGTAAACATTCAGTACTTC.